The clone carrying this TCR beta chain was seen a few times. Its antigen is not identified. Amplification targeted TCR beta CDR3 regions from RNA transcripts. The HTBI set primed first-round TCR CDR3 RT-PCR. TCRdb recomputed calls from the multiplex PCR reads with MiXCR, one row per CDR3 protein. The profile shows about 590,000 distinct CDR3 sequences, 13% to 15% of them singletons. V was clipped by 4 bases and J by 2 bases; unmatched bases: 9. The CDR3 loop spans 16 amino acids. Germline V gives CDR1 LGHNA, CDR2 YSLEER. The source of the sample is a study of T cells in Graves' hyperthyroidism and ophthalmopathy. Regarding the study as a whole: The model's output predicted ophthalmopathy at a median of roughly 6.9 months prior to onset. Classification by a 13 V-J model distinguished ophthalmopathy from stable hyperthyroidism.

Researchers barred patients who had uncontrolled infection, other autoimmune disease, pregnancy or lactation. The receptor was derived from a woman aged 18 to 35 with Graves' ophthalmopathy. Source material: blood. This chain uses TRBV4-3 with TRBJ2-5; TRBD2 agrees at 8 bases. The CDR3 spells CASSRGAGGRQETQYF. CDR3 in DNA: TGCGCCAGCAGCCGGGGGGCGGGAGGCCGACAAGAGACCCAGTACTTC.